One and the same sample provided the 31 T cell receptor beta chains below, sequenced in a study of OX40 agonist ivuxolimab in advanced cancers. Libraries came from the immunoSEQ multiplex PCR assay. TCRdb's version of the immuneACCESS table is confined to in-frame rearrangements and falls short of the full clone set. An unresolved V gene accounts for under half of the shortfall where checked; the remainder is of unknown origin. The sample contains about 100,000 clones, 89% of them found a single time. Clones ranked in the top ten supply around 0.16% of the sample. The sample here was CD4+ or CD8+ T cells sorted from blood, taken in a trial of the OX40 agonist ivuxolimab. The receptors were sampled from an adult with an advanced solid tumor such as melanoma, head and neck, liver or kidney cancer.

The chain is built from TRBV6-5 and TRBJ2-2; maybe TRBD2 (5 bases). This CDR3 region has 15 residues. CDR1 is MNHEY and CDR2 is SVGAGI in the germline V gene. Trimming removed 10 bases from V and 6 bases from J, with 21 bases in between. The CDR3 region is CAIGGEGGFSGELFF. The CDR3 bases are TGTGCCATTGGAGGTGAGGGTGGGTTTTCCGGGGAGCTGTTTTTT.

The chain combines TRBV6-5 with TRBJ1-5, with TRBD1 matching over 11 bases. CDR1 and CDR2 from the germline V gene are MNHEY and SVGAGI. The CDR3 is 14 residues long. The junction had 4 bases not matched to a gene; V was cut back by 6 bases and J by 6 bases. The CDR3 bases are TGTGCCAGCAGGGGACAGGGGGAGATTCAGCCCCAGCATTTT. This translates into CASRGQGEIQPQHF.

The chain recombines TRBV4-1 with TRBJ1-2; TRBD1 might be the D (5 bases). The CDR3 extends over 17 amino acids. V was shortened by 2 bases and J by 8 bases, with 24 bases between the two germline ends. CDR1 MGHRA and CDR2 YSYEKL come from the germline V gene. The CDR3 here is CASSQNPAGQGGLGYTF. The CDR3 region has the DNA TGCGCCAGCAGCCAAAACCCGGCGGGGCAGGGAGGCTTGGGCTACACCTTC.

V usage is TRBV20-1 and J usage is TRBJ1-1; unclear D gene. Germline CDR1 reads DFQATT; CDR2 reads SNEGSKA (reference sequence). CDR3 length equals 11 residues. Trimming removed 3 bases from V and 1 base from J, with 3 bases in between. CDR3 sequence reads: CSARKNTEAFF. The CDR3, as DNA: TGCAGTGCTAGGAAGAACACTGAAGCTTTCTTT.

The gene calls are TRBV4-2 and TRBJ2-3; D call uncertain. V lost 0 bases and J 9 bases, leaving 10 bases between the germline ends. From germline, CDR1 is LGHNA and CDR2 YNFKEQ. This CDR3 is 13 amino acids long. CDR3 region: CASSQEEDSTQYF. CDR3 nucleotides: TGTGCCAGCAGCCAAGAAGAGGATAGCACGCAGTATTTT.

The chain is built from TRBV27 and TRBJ2-1; possibly TRBD1 or TRBD2 for D (6 bases each). V lost 1 base and J 2 bases, leaving 15 bases between the germline ends. The germline CDR1 and CDR2 sequences are MNHEY and SMNVEV (reference sequence). CDR3 size: 17 residues. The CDR3 DNA is TGTGCCAGCAGTTTATTAGGGGGGATCCAGACCTACAATGAGCAGTTCTTC. It yields the protein CASSLLGGIQTYNEQFF.

V usage is TRBV6-5 and J usage is TRBJ2-7; D perhaps matches TRBD1 (6 bases). Germline V gene lookup returns CDR1 MNHEY and CDR2 SVGAGI. Trimming cost V 2 bases and J 0 bases, with 11 bases left between them. The CDR3 consists of 15 residues. The chain's CDR3 is CASSYRGTFSYEQYF. The CDR3 nucleotides are TGTGCCAGCAGTTACCGAGGGACATTCTCCTACGAGCAGTACTTC.

This clone has just one count. J is TRBJ1-6 and V is TRBV27, with 9 bases matching TRBD1. The trim removed 5 bases at V and 0 bases at J, leaving 5 bases unmatched. Germline CDR1 reads MNHEY; CDR2 reads SMNVEV (reference sequence). The length of the CDR3 is 17 residues. The CDR3 loop is CASSPGTGSSYNSPLHF. The CDR3 region has the DNA TGTGCCAGCAGTCCAGGGACAGGGAGCTCCTATAATTCACCCCTCCACTTT.

The gene calls are TRBV19 and TRBJ1-6; 7 nucleotides align to TRBD1. Germline V gene sequence: CDR1 LNHDA, CDR2 SQIVND (reference sequence). Germline trimming cut 1 base from V and 8 bases from J; bases unmatched to any gene: 2. CDR3 length: 14 residues. The CDR3 reads CASSIGQGDSPLHF. DNA of the CDR3: TGTGCCAGTAGTATAGGGCAGGGGGATTCACCCCTCCACTTT.

This clone was counted a single time. This chain connects TRBV7-9 to TRBJ1-5, with D uncertain. The ends were cut back, 5 bases at V and 1 base at J, with 9 bases in the middle. CDR1 SEHNR and CDR2 FQNEAQ come from the germline V gene (reference sequence). The CDR3 spans 14 residues. The CDR3 coding sequence is TGTGCCAGCAGCCGCTCGGGGAGCAATCAGCCCCAGCATTTT. The encoded protein is CASSRSGSNQPQHF.

The chain uses TRBV19 and TRBJ2-1; possible D gene TRBD2, 7 bases. CDR1 is LNHDA, CDR2 SQIVND, per germline (reference sequence). There are 16 residues in the CDR3. V dropped 5 bases and J dropped 4 bases, with 18 bases sitting between them. Written as DNA, the CDR3 is TGTGCCAGTAGTCCCCAAGGGGGGGTCACGTACAATGAGCAGTTCTTC. This gives the protein CASSPQGGVTYNEQFF. Looking up the rest from reference TRBV19 and TRBJ2-1 gives the full variable domain: DGGITQSPKYLFRKEGQNVTLSCEQNLNHDAMYWYRQDPGQGLRLIYYSQIVNDFQKGDIAEGYSVSREKKESFPLTVTSAQKNPTAFYLCASSPQGGVTYNEQFFGPGTRLTVL.

The DNA of the CDR3 is TGTGCCAGCAGTTCTGGACAGGCCAATTCACCCCTCCACTTT. It yields the protein CASSSGQANSPLHF. This sequence joins TRBV6-6 and TRBJ1-6, with 7 bases that match TRBD1. The V segment lost 4 bases and the J segment 7 bases; nucleotides outside the gene matches: 4. Germline CDR1 reads MNHNY; CDR2 reads SVGAGI (reference sequence). The CDR3 spans 14 residues.

V is TRBV5-6 and J is TRBJ2-5; 8 positions agree with TRBD2. This CDR3 comprises 14 residues. Per the germline V gene, CDR1 is SGHDT and CDR2 is YYEEEE. Trimming removed 4 bases from V and 6 bases from J; junction bases left unmatched: 8. CDR3 nucleotide sequence: TGTGCCAGCAGCAGTGGACTAGCAGGAAAGACCCAGTACTTC. Protein sequence: CASSSGLAGKTQYF.

The genes are TRBV30 and TRBJ2-1; TRBD2 aligns across 16 bases. CDR3 size: 17 residues. Germline CDR1 is GTSNPN and CDR2 is SVGIG (reference sequence). The trim removed 2 bases at V and 6 bases at J, leaving 7 bases unmatched. The CDR3 sequence is CAWSPGTSGGASNEQFF. CDR3 nucleotide sequence: TGTGCCTGGAGTCCCGGGACTAGCGGGGGGGCGAGCAATGAGCAGTTCTTC.

The rearrangement uses TRBV29-1 and TRBJ1-1, with 7 bases fitting TRBD1. Germline V CDR1 and CDR2: SQVTM, ANQGSEA. The CDR3 has 15 residues. The V and J ends lost 4 bases and 0 bases, in that order; junction bases with no gene match: 8. In nucleotides, the CDR3 is TGCAGCGTTGGGCCGGGACAGCTCATGAACACTGAAGCTTTCTTT. It encodes CSVGPGQLMNTEAFF.

V is TRBV5-1 and J is TRBJ2-3, with 7 nucleotides matching TRBD2. V gave up 6 bases and J gave up 0 bases; unmatched junction bases: 7. CDR1 and CDR2 (germline): SGHRS, YFSETQ. This CDR3 comprises 15 residues. The CDR3 bases are TGCGCCAGCAAACTAAGCGGGATTAGCACAGATACGCAGTATTTT. This encodes CASKLSGISTDTQYF.

This chain connects TRBV9 to TRBJ2-5; TRBD2 matches at 11 bases. In germline, CDR1 is SGDLS, CDR2 YYNGEE. The CDR3 has 17 residues. V shed 0 bases and J 1 base; nucleotides not matched to a gene: 5. CDR3 sequence (DNA): TGTGCCAGCAGCGTAGATATAGCGGGAGGGCTCCAAGAGACCCAGTACTTC. Amino acids: CASSVDIAGGLQETQYF.

V usage is TRBV5-1 and J usage is TRBJ2-7; D is unresolved. Germline loops: CDR1 SGHRS, CDR2 YFSETQ. The CDR3 length is 13 residues. V lost 0 bases, J lost 1 base, and 5 bases lay in between. In DNA form, the CDR3 reads TGCGCCAGCAGCTTGGCAGGATCCTACGAGCAGTACTTC. Translation gives CASSLAGSYEQYF.

The chain links TRBV11-3 to TRBJ2-2; 9 nucleotides agree with TRBD2. Per the germline V gene, CDR1 is SGHNT and CDR2 is YENEEA. The V segment lost 8 bases and the J segment 5 bases; nucleotides outside the gene matches: 9. The CDR3 is made up of 15 amino acids. In DNA, the CDR3 is TGTGCCAGCTCCCTGATTAGCGGGGGTACCGGGGAGCTGTTTTTT. Amino acid sequence: CASSLISGGTGELFF.

This rearrangement joins TRBV5-8 to TRBJ2-7; D perhaps matches TRBD1 (5 bases). V dropped 0 bases and J dropped 2 bases, with 12 bases sitting between them. The CDR3 totals 15 residues. Germline assignment: CDR1 SGHTS and CDR2 YDEGEE. CDR3 bases: TGTGCCAGCAGCTTGGTGCAGGGCCGAGCCTACGAGCAGTACTTC. This gives the protein CASSLVQGRAYEQYF.

This sequence joins TRBV7-6 and TRBJ2-1; TRBD1 matches 7 bases. With V trimmed by 2 bases and J by 4 bases, 5 bases remained unmatched. CDR3 length: 15 amino acids. Looked up from germline, CDR1 is SGHVS and CDR2 is FNYEAQ. The CDR3 coding sequence is TGTGCCAGCAGCTTAATGACAGGGCAATACAATGAGCAGTTCTTC. Translation: CASSLMTGQYNEQFF.

The chain employs TRBV5-1 and TRBJ1-4; the D is unclear. Between the trimmed V and J ends, which lost 4 bases and 8 bases, there was a span of 12 bases. There are 13 residues in the CDR3. The germline V gene encodes CDR1 SGHRS and CDR2 YFSETQ. CDR3 protein: CASSLRMGEKLFF. CDR3 DNA sequence: TGCGCCAGCAGCCTTCGGATGGGGGAAAAACTGTTTTTT.

The rearrangement joins TRBV27 to TRBJ2-5, with TRBD2 matching 14 bases. Germline lookup yields CDR1 MNHEY and CDR2 SMNVEV (reference sequence). After removal of 4 bases from V and 1 base from J, the junction contained 2 bases not matched to a gene. The CDR3 runs 16 residues. DNA for the CDR3: TGTGCCAGCAGTTCCGGACTAGCGGGGGGCCAAGAGACCCAGTACTTC. As protein: CASSSGLAGGQETQYF.

The chain employs TRBV2 and TRBJ2-1; TRBD2 aligns across 9 bases. Looked up from germline, CDR1 is SNHLY and CDR2 is FYNNEI. The J segment lost 8 bases and the V segment lost 7 bases, leaving 9 bases of the junction unmatched. CDR3 size: 14 residues. The CDR3 region is CASKRAGGSYEQFF. The CDR3 coding sequence is TGTGCCAGCAAGCGGGCGGGGGGGTCTTATGAGCAGTTCTTC.

The V and J genes are TRBV25-1 and TRBJ1-2; 7 bases align to TRBD1. Germline V gene sequence: CDR1 MGHDK, CDR2 SYGVNS. This CDR3 contains 12 residues. Trimming removed 8 bases from V and 7 bases from J; junction bases left unmatched: 7. CDR3 bases: TGTGCCAGCGCAAGACAGGGTCGTGGCTACACCTTC. It encodes CASARQGRGYTF.

The gene calls are TRBV6-5 and TRBJ2-7; D not resolved. Trimming removed 6 bases at V and 5 bases at J, with 20 bases between. The CDR3 is 15 residues long. CDR1 and CDR2 from the germline V gene are MNHEY and SVGAGI. The CDR3 DNA follows: TGTGCCAGCAGGTACCTAGGAAGTATTTCCCACGAGCAGTACTTC. Protein product: CASRYLGSISHEQYF.

The chain employs TRBV10-3 and TRBJ2-1; 8 bases are a match to TRBD1. CDR1 is ENHRY, CDR2 SYGVKD, per germline. With V trimmed by 6 bases and J by 7 bases, 5 bases remained unmatched. This CDR3 is 13 amino acids long. In DNA form, the CDR3 reads TGTGCCATCAGGGACAGGGTTTGGAATGAGCAGTTCTTC. Amino acids: CAIRDRVWNEQFF.

There are a few counts of this clone. The chain combines TRBV28 with TRBJ2-2; 7 nucleotides align to TRBD2. The V gene end was trimmed by 8 bases and the J gene end by 1 base; junction bases not matched to a gene: 4. This CDR3 contains 14 residues. Germline assignment: CDR1 MDHEN and CDR2 SYDVKM. The CDR3: CASLADLNTGELFF. The CDR3 DNA follows: TGTGCCAGCCTAGCGGACCTGAACACCGGGGAGCTGTTTTTT.

The chain is built from TRBV2 and TRBJ1-3; 10 nucleotides agree with TRBD1. The CDR3 totals 20 residues. Trimming removed 3 bases from V and 1 base from J; junction bases left unmatched: 15. CDR1 and CDR2 (germline): SNHLY, FYNNEI. The CDR3 region is CASSDGWGQGMRVSGNTIYF. DNA of the CDR3: TGTGCCAGCAGTGACGGTTGGGGACAGGGGATGAGGGTATCTGGAAACACCATATATTTT.

This chain uses TRBV2 with TRBJ2-2; D may be TRBD1 or TRBD2 (6 bases each). CDR1 and CDR2 from the germline V gene are SNHLY and FYNNEI. V was shortened by 6 bases and J by 6 bases, with 14 bases between the two germline ends. CDR3 length equals 14 residues. The CDR3 protein is CASRRGEVAGELFF. In nucleotides, the CDR3 is TGTGCCAGCAGAAGGGGGGAAGTGGCCGGGGAGCTGTTTTTT.

The chain recombines TRBV5-4 with TRBJ1-4; D might be TRBD1 (6 bases). This CDR3 has 15 residues. Trimming cost V 5 bases and J 4 bases, with 15 bases left between them. CDR1 and CDR2 (germline): SGHNT, YYREEE (reference sequence). As DNA, the CDR3 is TGTGCCAGCAGTCCGACAGGTTCCCTTAATGAAAAACTGTTTTTT. This gives the protein CASSPTGSLNEKLFF.